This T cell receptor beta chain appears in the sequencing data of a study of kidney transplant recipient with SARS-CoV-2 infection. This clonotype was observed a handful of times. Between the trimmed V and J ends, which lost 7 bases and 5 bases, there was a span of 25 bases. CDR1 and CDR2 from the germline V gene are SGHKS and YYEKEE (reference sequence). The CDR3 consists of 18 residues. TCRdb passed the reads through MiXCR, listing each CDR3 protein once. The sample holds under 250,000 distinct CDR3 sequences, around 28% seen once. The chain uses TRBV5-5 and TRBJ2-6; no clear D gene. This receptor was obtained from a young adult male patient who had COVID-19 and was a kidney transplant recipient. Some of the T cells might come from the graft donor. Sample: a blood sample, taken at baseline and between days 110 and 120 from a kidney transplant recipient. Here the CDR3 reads CASSIECLAQSRANVLTF. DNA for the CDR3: TGTGCCAGCTCGATCGAATGTCTCGCACAAAGTCGGGCCAACGTCCTGACTTTC.